The 27 T cell receptor beta chains in this list originate from one sample, sequenced in a study of blood T cell repertoires in COVID-19. The data were produced by immunoSEQ multiplex PCR, yet TCRdb's version contains in-frame clones alone and is incomplete. In the table there are roughly 370,000 clones, approximately 87% of which are singletons. Material: PBMCs or T cells enriched from blood (not recorded which). The source of these receptors is a woman in her fifties or sixties who had recovered from COVID-19.

The V and J genes are TRBV4-3 and TRBJ2-1; 7 nucleotides match TRBD2. The CDR3 covers 17 residues. The germline gives CDR1 LGHNA, CDR2 YSLEER. After removal of 1 base from V and 9 bases from J, the junction contained 15 bases not matched to a gene. In DNA form, the CDR3 reads TGCGCCAGCAGCCAAGTTCCCCCTTTGGCGGGGGAGGTTGAGCAGTTCTTC. It encodes CASSQVPPLAGEVEQFF.

This rearrangement joins TRBV6-1 to TRBJ2-1; perhaps TRBD2 as D (5 bases). Germline CDR1 MNHNS, CDR2 SASEGT. V was trimmed by 2 bases and J by 5 bases, leaving 13 bases between them. The CDR3 consists of 15 residues. DNA of the CDR3: TGTGCCAGCAGTGAAAGGCGGACTGCCAACAATGAGCAGTTCTTC. Residues: CASSERRTANNEQFF.

The genes are TRBV30 and TRBJ2-7, with TRBD2 matching over 8 bases. After removal of 5 bases from V and 2 bases from J, the junction contained 5 bases not matched to a gene. The CDR3 is 13 amino acids. Germline V gives CDR1 GTSNPN, CDR2 SVGIG (reference sequence). The CDR3 protein is CAWSNGGAYEQYF. The CDR3, as DNA: TGTGCCTGGTCCAACGGGGGGGCCTACGAGCAGTACTTC.

This sequence joins TRBV27 and TRBJ1-2, with a tentative D call TRBD1 (6 bases). The CDR3 has 13 residues. Trimming took off 8 bases at V and 4 bases at J, with 14 bases between the two ends. From germline, CDR1 is MNHEY and CDR2 SMNVEV (reference sequence). CDR3 in amino acids: CASEGESGYGYTF. The CDR3 DNA reads as TGTGCCAGCGAGGGGGAATCCGGCTATGGCTACACCTTC.

The genes are TRBV19 and TRBJ2-2; 9 bases line up with TRBD1. V lost 10 bases, J lost 0 bases, and 3 bases stayed unmatched. Germline-derived CDR1 and CDR2 are LNHDA and SQIVND (reference sequence). CDR3 length: 14 amino acids. This CDR3 is CATQGAPNTGELFF. CDR3 in DNA: TGTGCCACACAGGGGGCGCCGAACACCGGGGAGCTGTTTTTT.

The V gene is TRBV15, the J gene TRBJ1-1; a weak D match, TRBD1 (6 bases). The V gene lost 2 bases and the J gene lost 6 bases, with 13 bases spanning the gap. This CDR3 has 14 residues. CDR1 and CDR2 (germline): LNHNV, YYDKDF (reference sequence). In DNA form, the CDR3 reads TGTGCCACCAGCAGAACGACAGGTGTGGCTGAAGCTTTCTTT. Its protein is CATSRTTGVAEAFF.

The CDR3 loop reads CASSDWRTEAFF. The CDR3 nucleotides are TGCGCCAGCAGTGACTGGAGGACTGAAGCTTTCTTT. This chain connects TRBV10-2 to TRBJ1-1; no clear D gene. Trimming pared 3 bases from V and 5 bases from J, leaving 7 bases between. Germline loops: CDR1 WSHSY, CDR2 SAAADI. The CDR3 has 12 amino acids.

V gene TRBV11-2 combines with J gene TRBJ2-7; no firm D call. Germline V CDR1 and CDR2: SGHAT, FQNNGV. This CDR3 has 14 residues. Trimming removed 2 bases at V and 0 bases at J, with 8 bases between. CDR3 nucleotide sequence: TGTGCCAGCAGCTTATTGGCAGACTCCTACGAGCAGTACTTC. This encodes CASSLLADSYEQYF.

The rearrangement uses TRBV6-5 and TRBJ2-7; 10 positions match TRBD1. Germline V CDR1 and CDR2: MNHEY, SVGAGI. V lost 4 bases, J lost 7 bases, and 13 bases stayed unmatched. This CDR3 comprises 16 residues. The CDR3 is CASSLARTGGTGEQYF. CDR3 coding DNA: TGTGCCAGCAGTTTGGCCCGGACAGGGGGGACGGGGGAGCAGTACTTC.

V is TRBV5-1 and J is TRBJ2-1; 11 nucleotides align to TRBD2. CDR3 length equals 16 residues. Germline V gene data show CDR1 as SGHRS and CDR2 as YFSETQ. The junction had 7 bases not matched to a gene; V was cut back by 4 bases and J by 4 bases. The CDR3 DNA reads TGCGCCAGCAGCCCTCAGACTAGCGGGGTTTACAATGAGCAGTTCTTC. Amino acid sequence: CASSPQTSGVYNEQFF.

The chain couples TRBV4-1 to TRBJ2-1, with D possibly being TRBD1 (6 bases). V dropped 1 base and J dropped 10 bases, with 11 bases sitting between them. The CDR3 loop spans 13 amino acids. The germline CDR1 and CDR2 sequences are MGHRA and YSYEKL. DNA of the CDR3: TGCGCCAGCAGCCAAGCAGGGGCGAGCGAGCAGTTCTTC. It encodes CASSQAGASEQFF.

The chain carries TRBV6-2 or TRBV6-3 and TRBJ1-5, with 7 bases that match TRBD1. Losses at the gene ends were 6 bases for V and 1 base for J; bases not matched to a gene: 9. Germline assignment: CDR1 MNHEY and CDR2 SVGEGT. The CDR3 has 16 residues. CDR3 DNA sequence: TGTGCCAGCAGCCAACGGTCAGGGGGGAGCAATCAGCCCCAGCATTTT. Translation gives CASSQRSGGSNQPQHF.

This chain uses TRBV28 with TRBJ1-6; TRBD1 is a possible D gene (5 bases). Per germline, CDR1 MDHEN and CDR2 SYDVKM. V gave up 3 bases and J gave up 7 bases, with 10 bases separating them. CDR3 length equals 14 residues. CDR3: CASSLGRENSPLHF. In DNA, the CDR3 is TGTGCCAGCAGTTTGGGCAGGGAAAATTCACCCCTCCACTTT.

The chain carries TRBV28 and TRBJ2-7, with TRBD1 matching 7 bases. Looked up from germline, CDR1 is MDHEN and CDR2 is SYDVKM. Germline trimming cut 5 bases from V and 4 bases from J; bases unmatched to any gene: 14. The CDR3 contains 16 residues. Here the CDR3 DNA reads TGTGCCAGCAGTGGTATACGGGACAGAAATTCTTACGAGCAGTACTTC. Translating gives CASSGIRDRNSYEQYF.

This rearrangement joins TRBV15 to TRBJ2-1; no clear D. With 0 bases removed from V and 0 bases from J, the gap between germline ends came to 6 bases. The CDR3 consists of 15 residues. CDR1 and CDR2 from the germline V gene are LNHNV and YYDKDF (reference sequence). The CDR3 protein is CATSRDAGSYNEQFF. The CDR3 DNA reads TGTGCCACCAGCAGAGATGCCGGCTCCTACAATGAGCAGTTCTTC.

This rearrangement joins TRBV5-1 to TRBJ2-7, with 8 bases lining up with TRBD1. The germline V gene encodes CDR1 SGHRS and CDR2 YFSETQ. This CDR3 comprises 15 residues. The J segment lost 2 bases and the V segment lost 4 bases, leaving 8 bases of the junction unmatched. The CDR3 spells CASSPSGGLTYEQYF. In DNA form, the CDR3 reads TGCGCCAGCAGCCCCTCAGGGGGCTTGACCTACGAGCAGTACTTC.

This chain connects TRBV19 to TRBJ1-2, with 7 bases lining up with TRBD1. Germline V gives CDR1 LNHDA, CDR2 SQIVND (reference sequence). The CDR3 spans 14 residues. Germline trimming cut 5 bases from V and 2 bases from J; bases unmatched to any gene: 5. CDR3 sequence: CASSRQGGNYGYTF. The CDR3 DNA follows: TGTGCCAGTAGTCGACAGGGAGGAAACTATGGCTACACCTTC.

The CDR3 DNA reads TGTGCCAGCAGCCAAGAACAGCCCCGAGTAATGTACGAGCAGTACTTC. It translates to CASSQEQPRVMYEQYF. The rearrangement joins TRBV3-1 (or the pseudogene TRBV3-2) to TRBJ2-7; D is uncertain. With 0 bases removed from V and 4 bases from J, the gap between germline ends came to 16 bases. The CDR3 length is 16 residues. Germline CDR1 LGHDT, CDR2 YNNKEL (reference sequence).

This clone was detected once. The V gene is TRBV28, the J gene TRBJ1-5; D unclear. From germline, CDR1 is MDHEN and CDR2 SYDVKM. Trimming took 5 bases from V and 5 from J, leaving 16 bases between them. This CDR3 is built from 15 residues. The CDR3 DNA is TGTGCCAGCAGTCCTCAGCCCGGGTGGTATCAGCCCCAGCATTTT. It translates to CASSPQPGWYQPQHF.

This clone was observed a single time. This CDR3 is CATRTGQGYEQYF. The CDR3 bases are TGCGCCACCAGGACGGGACAGGGATACGAGCAGTACTTC. The chain employs TRBV5-1 and TRBJ2-7; TRBD1 aligns across 9 bases. This CDR3 is built from 13 residues. V was pared by 9 bases and J by 4 bases, with 8 bases of the junction left unmatched. The germline gives CDR1 SGHRS, CDR2 YFSETQ.

The V call is TRBV9, the J call TRBJ1-1; D unclear. Germline-derived CDR1 and CDR2 are SGDLS and YYNGEE. This CDR3 spans 13 amino acids. Trimming removed 3 bases from V and 4 bases from J, with 10 bases in between. DNA for the CDR3: TGTGCCAGCAGCGAGGCGGCGCGCACTGAAGCTTTCTTT. The encoded protein is CASSEAARTEAFF.

The rearrangement uses TRBV4-2 and TRBJ2-5; 9 bases agree with TRBD2. From germline, CDR1 is LGHNA and CDR2 YNFKEQ. V was clipped by 5 bases and J by 5 bases; unmatched bases: 9. The CDR3 runs 15 residues. The CDR3 region has the DNA TGTGCCAGCAGCGAAAGGCTAGCGGGGTGGGAGACCCAGTACTTC. As protein: CASSERLAGWETQYF.

This sequence joins TRBV6-1 and TRBJ1-2, with TRBD1 as a possible D gene (5 bases). Looked up from germline, CDR1 is MNHNS and CDR2 is SASEGT. V lost 1 base and J 7 bases, leaving 10 bases between the germline ends. CDR3 length equals 13 residues. The CDR3 reads CASSEGHRRGYTF. The CDR3 nucleotides are TGTGCCAGCAGTGAAGGACACAGGCGTGGCTACACCTTC.

The V gene is TRBV4-1, the J gene TRBJ1-6; 8 positions match TRBD1. Germline V gene lookup returns CDR1 MGHRA and CDR2 YSYEKL. CDR3 length equals 14 residues. V lost 6 bases and J lost 10; bases outside the gene matches: 8. CDR3 DNA sequence: TGCGCCAGCAGGAGATCAGGGGGCCGGTCACCCCTCCACTTT. This translates into CASRRSGGRSPLHF.

The J gene is TRBJ2-7, the V gene TRBV6-5, with a possible D match to TRBD1 (6 bases). V lost 5 bases and J lost 6, with 14 bases in between. Germline CDR1 reads MNHEY; CDR2 reads SVGAGI. This CDR3 contains 13 residues. CDR3 bases: TGTGCCAGCAGTCGGGACATTTACGGCGAGCAGTACTTC. This encodes CASSRDIYGEQYF.

The V and J genes are TRBV7-9 and TRBJ1-2; weak D call: TRBD1 (6 bases). CDR3 size: 13 residues. V gave up 5 bases and J gave up 3 bases, with 10 bases separating them. CDR1 is SEHNR and CDR2 is FQNEAQ in the germline V gene (reference sequence). The CDR3 sequence is CASSIRTDYGYTF. CDR3 nucleotide sequence: TGTGCCAGCAGCATAAGGACAGACTATGGCTACACCTTC.

This chain links TRBV30 with TRBJ1-1, with no clear D. Per germline, CDR1 GTSNPN and CDR2 SVGIG (reference sequence). The CDR3 covers 12 residues. Trimming took off 0 bases at V and 3 bases at J, with 5 bases between the two ends. The CDR3 spells CAWSVGDTEAFF. CDR3 sequence (DNA): TGTGCCTGGAGTGTCGGGGACACTGAAGCTTTCTTT.